The 4 T cell receptor beta chains reported below all come from one sample, sequenced in a study of blood T cells in healthy people across ages. A second PCR, run for roughly 7 to 11 cycles, used a sample-barcoded 5' primer plus a J-beta primer mix. Each CDR3 protein is one row after TCRdb ran MiXCR on the 5' RACE reads. The sample yields fewer than 650,000 distinct CDR3 sequences, about 26% seen once. This sample also appeared in a second study, on T cells of mothers and their children.

The sequencing input was blood. Source of these receptors: a boy between 2 and 10 years old in good health.

This rearrangement joins TRBV6-2 or TRBV6-3 to TRBJ1-5; 7 bases map to TRBD1. The CDR3 contains 16 residues. Germline V CDR1 and CDR2: MNHEY, SVGEGT. With V trimmed by 0 bases and J by 7 bases, 9 bases remained unmatched. CDR3 amino acids: CASSYSTGWLEQPQHF. CDR3 coding DNA: TGTGCCAGCAGTTACTCGACAGGGTGGTTGGAGCAGCCCCAGCATTTT.

V gene TRBV3-1 combines with J gene TRBJ1-6; no reliable D call. Trimming shortened V by 3 bases and J by 9 bases, and 15 bases separated the two germline ends. Germline V gene sequence: CDR1 LGHDT, CDR2 YNNKEL (reference sequence). CDR3 length: 15 residues. The CDR3 DNA sequence: TGTGCCAGCAGCCATTCGATGGAGGCCGCTTCACCCCTCCACTTT. Translated, it gives CASSHSMEAASPLHF.

CDR3 protein: CASAPSAGGPGEQFF. CDR3 in DNA: TGTGCCAGCGCCCCTAGCGCGGGAGGGCCGGGTGAGCAGTTCTTC. The chain uses TRBV27 and TRBJ2-1; 9 bases match TRBD2. The CDR3 has 15 amino acids. The V segment lost 8 bases and the J segment 9 bases; nucleotides outside the gene matches: 14. CDR1 and CDR2 from the germline V gene are MNHEY and SMNVEV (reference sequence).

The gene calls are TRBV4-2 and TRBJ2-1, with TRBD2 as a possible D gene (6 bases). Germline-derived CDR1 and CDR2 are LGHNA and YNFKEQ. V dropped 0 bases and J dropped 1 base, with 7 bases sitting between them. The CDR3 consists of 15 residues. The CDR3 is CASSQDGGSYNEQFF. The CDR3 nucleotides read TGTGCCAGCAGCCAAGATGGAGGGTCCTACAATGAGCAGTTCTTC.